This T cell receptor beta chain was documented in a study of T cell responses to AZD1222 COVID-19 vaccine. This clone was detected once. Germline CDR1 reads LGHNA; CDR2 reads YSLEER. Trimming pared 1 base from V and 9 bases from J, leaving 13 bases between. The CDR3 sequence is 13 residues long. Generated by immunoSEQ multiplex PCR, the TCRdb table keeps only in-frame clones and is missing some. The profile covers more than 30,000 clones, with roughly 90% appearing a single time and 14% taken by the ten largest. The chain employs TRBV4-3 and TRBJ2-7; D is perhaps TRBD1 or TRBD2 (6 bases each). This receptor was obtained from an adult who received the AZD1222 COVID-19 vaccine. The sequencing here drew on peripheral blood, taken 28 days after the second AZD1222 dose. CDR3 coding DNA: TGCGCCAGCAGCCAAGCCCCGGGGGCTCGGCAGTACTTC. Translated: CASSQAPGARQYF.